This T cell receptor (beta chain) appears in the sequencing data of a study of OX40 agonist ivuxolimab in advanced cancers. The CDR3 has 15 amino acids. The ends were cut back, 4 bases at V and 0 bases at J, with 11 bases in the middle. Germline V lookup: CDR1 MRHNA, CDR2 SNTAGT. Some clones are missing from TCRdb's copy, which holds only in-frame ones; the method was immunoSEQ multiplex PCR. The sample consists of about 61,000 clones, roughly 85% of them appearing once. V usage is TRBV6-4 and J usage is TRBJ2-3, with D unclear. The sequences come from CD4+ or CD8+ T cells sorted from blood, collected in a trial of the OX40 agonist ivuxolimab. The receptor was isolated from an adult with an advanced solid tumor such as melanoma, head and neck, liver or kidney cancer. Here the CDR3 reads CASSGLSPSTDTQYF. The CDR3 region has the DNA TGTGCCAGCAGTGGCCTATCTCCTAGCACAGATACGCAGTATTTT.